Given below is one T cell receptor (beta chain) in context. This sample is drawn from a study of blood T cell repertoires in COVID-19. Study context: Samples of COVID-19 (acute and convalescent) were obtained from the United States, Italy and Spain. T cells, B-cell-depleted T cells, or PBMCs supplied cDNA or gDNA.

Methods used by the authors: Cell counts per sample came from amplifying reference gene primers. Assay: immunoSEQ multiplex PCR; the TCRdb copy retains only in-frame clones and omits some. That table is the source of V, J and clone size, and D and trimming were worked out from the DNA. The top ten hold approximately 6.5% of the sample, which has almost 95,000 clones, 80% to 85% seen once. Material for sequencing was peripheral blood. The sequence was collected from a man aged 55-75 years with acute or convalescent COVID-19.

For the CDR3, the DNA is TGTGCCAGCAGCCTCCACCCCGGACAGTTTAACACTGAAGCTTTCTTT. Protein: CASSLHPGQFNTEAFF. The chain employs TRBV7-3 and TRBJ1-1, with a possible D match to TRBD1 (6 bases). V was shortened by 5 bases and J by 2 bases, with 18 bases between the two germline ends. Germline V gene sequence: CDR1 SGHTA, CDR2 FQGTGA. The CDR3 totals 16 residues. Looking up the rest from reference TRBV7-3 and TRBJ1-1 gives the full variable domain: GAGVSQTPSNKVTEKGKYVELRCDPISGHTALYWYRQSLGQGPEFLIYFQGTGAADDSGLPNDRFFAVRPEGSVSTLKIQRTERGDSAVYLCASSLHPGQFNTEAFFGQGTRLTVV.